The present T cell receptor (beta chain) was sequenced within a study of CD8+CD57+ T cells in acquired aplastic anemia. Researchers used genomic DNA as the template to profile TCR beta VDJ and CDR3. TCRdb analysed the reads with MiXCR anew, one entry per CDR3 protein. The sample comprises some 200,000 distinct CDR3 sequences, almost 50% of which are singletons, and nearly 20% rests with the top ten. In patients chosen for sequencing, flow cytometry had shown CD8+CD57+ cell expansion. The CDR3 is 11 residues long. Germline values: CDR1 SQVTM, CDR2 ANQGSEA. V lost 1 base and J 5 bases, leaving 5 bases between the germline ends.

This chain connects TRBV29-1 to TRBJ2-5, with D unresolved. This clonotype was obtained from a human donor with aplastic anemia. Sequenced material: sorted CD4+, CD8+, or CD8+CD57+ T cells (not recorded which) from PBMCs. CDR3 nucleotide sequence: TGCAGCGTTGAAGTTTACGAGACCCAGTACTTC. Translated, it gives CSVEVYETQYF.